This T cell receptor beta chain was sequenced in a study of radiotherapy plus CTLA-4 blockade in lung cancer. Some clones are missing from TCRdb's copy, which holds only in-frame ones; the method was immunoSEQ multiplex PCR. Of some 50,000 clones listed, approximately 79% are singletons. Study findings and constraints: The study found tumor-derived TCR clones expanded in blood after radiotherapy plus ipilimumab.

This CDR3 spans 15 amino acids. V lost 5 bases and J 0 bases, leaving 12 bases between the germline ends. CDR1 is SGHAT, CDR2 FQNNGV, per germline. On this clone: Its antigen remains unidentified.

Those with chemo-refractory metastatic non-small-cell lung cancer were treated with focal radiation combined with CTLA-4 blockade using ipilimumab. The sequence was obtained from a human donor with non-small cell lung cancer who had a partial response to radiotherapy plus ipilimumab. Sequencing was performed on peripheral blood, taken from a patient treated with radiotherapy plus ipilimumab. The chain joins TRBV11-2 to TRBJ2-3; TRBD1 might be the D (5 bases). CDR3 loop: CASSAMTVSTDTQYF. The CDR3 nucleotides are TGTGCCAGCAGCGCCATGACAGTTAGCACAGATACGCAGTATTTT.